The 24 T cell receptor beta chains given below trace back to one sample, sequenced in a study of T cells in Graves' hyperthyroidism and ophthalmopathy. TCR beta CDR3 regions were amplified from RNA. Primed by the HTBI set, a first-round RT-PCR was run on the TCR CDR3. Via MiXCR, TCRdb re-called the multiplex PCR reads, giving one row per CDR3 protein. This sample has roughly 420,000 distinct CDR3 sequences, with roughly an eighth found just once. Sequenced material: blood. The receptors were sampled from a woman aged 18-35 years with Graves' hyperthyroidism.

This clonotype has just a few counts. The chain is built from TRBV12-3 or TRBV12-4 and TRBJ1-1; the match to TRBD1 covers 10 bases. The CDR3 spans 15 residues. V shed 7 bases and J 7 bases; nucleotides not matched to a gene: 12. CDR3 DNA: TGTGCCAGCACCCCTGACAGGGGGCGCTCCGTTGAAGCTTTCTTT. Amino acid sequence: CASTPDRGRSVEAFF.

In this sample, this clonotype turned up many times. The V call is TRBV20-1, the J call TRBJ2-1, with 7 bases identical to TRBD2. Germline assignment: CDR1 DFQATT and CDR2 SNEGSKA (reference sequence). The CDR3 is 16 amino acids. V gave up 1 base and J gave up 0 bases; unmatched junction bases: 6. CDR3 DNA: TGCAGTGCTAGAGCCCTGACTAGCATCTCCTACAATGAGCAGTTCTTC. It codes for CSARALTSISYNEQFF.

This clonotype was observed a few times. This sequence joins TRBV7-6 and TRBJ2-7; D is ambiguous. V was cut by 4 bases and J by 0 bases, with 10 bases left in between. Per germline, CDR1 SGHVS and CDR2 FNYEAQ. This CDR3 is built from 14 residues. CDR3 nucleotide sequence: TGTGCCAGCAGCTCGCGACCTGGCTCCTACGAGCAGTACTTC. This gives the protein CASSSRPGSYEQYF.

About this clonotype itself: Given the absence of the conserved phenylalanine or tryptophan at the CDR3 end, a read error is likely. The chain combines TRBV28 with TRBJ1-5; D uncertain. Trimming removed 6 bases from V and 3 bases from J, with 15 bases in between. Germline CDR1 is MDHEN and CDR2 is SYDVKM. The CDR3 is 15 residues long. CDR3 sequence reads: CASSSIRADNQPQHL. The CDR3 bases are TGTGCCAGCAGCTCCATTCGGGCCGACAATCAGCCCCAGCATCTT.

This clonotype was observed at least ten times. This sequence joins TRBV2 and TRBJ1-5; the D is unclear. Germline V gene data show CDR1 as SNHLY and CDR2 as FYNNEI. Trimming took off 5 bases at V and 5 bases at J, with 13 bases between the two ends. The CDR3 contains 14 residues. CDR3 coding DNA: TGTGCCAGCAGTCCTGCCGCGCATGATCAGCCCCAGCATTTT. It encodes CASSPAAHDQPQHF.

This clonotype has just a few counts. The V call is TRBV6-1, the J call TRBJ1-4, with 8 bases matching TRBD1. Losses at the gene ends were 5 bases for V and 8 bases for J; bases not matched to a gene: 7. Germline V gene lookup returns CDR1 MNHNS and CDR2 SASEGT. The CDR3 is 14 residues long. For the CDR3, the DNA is TGTGCCAGCAGTATCCGGACAGGGTACGAAAAACTGTTTTTT. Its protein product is CASSIRTGYEKLFF.

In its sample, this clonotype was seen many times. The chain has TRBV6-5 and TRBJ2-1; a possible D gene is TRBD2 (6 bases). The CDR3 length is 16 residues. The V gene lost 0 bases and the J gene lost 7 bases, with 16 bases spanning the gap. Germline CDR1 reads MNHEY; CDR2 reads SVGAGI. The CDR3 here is CASSYSPSVGENEQFF. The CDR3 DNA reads TGTGCCAGCAGTTACTCGCCTAGCGTTGGTGAAAATGAGCAGTTCTTC.

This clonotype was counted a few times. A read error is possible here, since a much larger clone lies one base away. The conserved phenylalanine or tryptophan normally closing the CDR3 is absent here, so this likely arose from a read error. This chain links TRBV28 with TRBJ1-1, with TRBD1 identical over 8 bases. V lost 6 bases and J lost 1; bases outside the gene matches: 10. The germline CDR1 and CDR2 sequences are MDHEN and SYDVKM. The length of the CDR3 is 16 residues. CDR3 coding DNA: TGTGCCAGCAGGCCTGACAGGGGTCGGGCGAACACTGAAGCTTTCCTT. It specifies CASRPDRGRANTEAFL.

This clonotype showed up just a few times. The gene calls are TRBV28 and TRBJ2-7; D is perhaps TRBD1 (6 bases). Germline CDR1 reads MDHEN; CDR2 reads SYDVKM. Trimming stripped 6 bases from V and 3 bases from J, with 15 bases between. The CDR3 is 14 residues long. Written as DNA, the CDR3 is TGTGCCAGCAGGAATAGCAGGGGAATCTACGAGCAGTACTTC. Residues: CASRNSRGIYEQYF.

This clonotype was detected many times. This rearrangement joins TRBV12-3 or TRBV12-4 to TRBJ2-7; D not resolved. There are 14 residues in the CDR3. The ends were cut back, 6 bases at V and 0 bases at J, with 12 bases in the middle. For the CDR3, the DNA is TGTGCCAGCAGAGGTGACGGAAGCTCCTACGAGCAGTACTTC. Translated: CASRGDGSSYEQYF.

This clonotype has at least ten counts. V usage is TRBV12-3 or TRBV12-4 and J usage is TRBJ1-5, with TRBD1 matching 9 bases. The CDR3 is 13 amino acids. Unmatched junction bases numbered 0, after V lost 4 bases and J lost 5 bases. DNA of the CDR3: TGTGCCAGCAGTTGGGACAGGGATCAGCCCCAGCATTTT. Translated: CASSWDRDQPQHF.

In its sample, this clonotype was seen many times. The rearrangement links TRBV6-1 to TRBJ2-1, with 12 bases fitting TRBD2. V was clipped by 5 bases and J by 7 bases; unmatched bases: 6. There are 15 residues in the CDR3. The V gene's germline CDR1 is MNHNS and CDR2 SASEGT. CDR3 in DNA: TGTGCCAGCAGTACGACTAGCGGGAGTAAAAATGAGCAGTTCTTC. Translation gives CASSTTSGSKNEQFF.

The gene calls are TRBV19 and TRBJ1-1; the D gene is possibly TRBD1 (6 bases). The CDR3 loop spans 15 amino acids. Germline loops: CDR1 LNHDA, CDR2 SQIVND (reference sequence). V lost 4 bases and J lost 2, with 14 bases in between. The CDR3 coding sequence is TGTGCCAGTAGTAGCCGCAGGGGAAGAAACACTGAAGCTTTCTTT. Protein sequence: CASSSRRGRNTEAFF.

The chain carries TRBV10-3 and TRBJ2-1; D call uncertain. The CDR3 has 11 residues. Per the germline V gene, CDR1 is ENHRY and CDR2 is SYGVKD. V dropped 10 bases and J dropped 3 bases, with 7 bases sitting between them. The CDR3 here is CATKDYNEQFF. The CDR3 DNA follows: TGTGCCACCAAAGACTACAATGAGCAGTTCTTC.

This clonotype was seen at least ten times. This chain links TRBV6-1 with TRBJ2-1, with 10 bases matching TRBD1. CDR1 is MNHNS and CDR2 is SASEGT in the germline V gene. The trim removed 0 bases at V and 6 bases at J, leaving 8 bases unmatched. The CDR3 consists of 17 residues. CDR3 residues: CASSEAGKGTGANEQFF. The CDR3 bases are TGTGCCAGCAGTGAAGCCGGGAAGGGGACAGGGGCCAATGAGCAGTTCTTC.

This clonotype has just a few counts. In DNA form, the CDR3 reads TGTGCCAGCAGCGTAGGAGGTACCAATAATTCACCCCTCCACTTT. Translation: CASSVGGTNNSPLHF. The V call is TRBV9, the J call TRBJ1-6; D remains ambiguous. Germline V CDR1 and CDR2: SGDLS, YYNGEE. The V end lost 0 bases, the J end lost 5 bases, and 9 bases lay between the germline ends. The CDR3 is 15 amino acids. Full variable domain (outside the CDR3, taken from reference TRBV9 and TRBJ1-6): DSGVTQTPKHLITATGQRVTLRCSPRSGDLSVYWYQQSLDQGLQFLIQYYNGEERAKGNILERFSAQQFPDLHSELNLSSLELGDSALYFCASSVGGTNNSPLHFGNGTRLTVT.

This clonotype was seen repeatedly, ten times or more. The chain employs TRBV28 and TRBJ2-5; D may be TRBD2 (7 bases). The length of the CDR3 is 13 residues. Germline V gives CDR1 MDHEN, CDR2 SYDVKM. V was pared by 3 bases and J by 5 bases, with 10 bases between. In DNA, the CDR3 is TGTGCCAGCAGTTTTGCGGGGGCGGAGACCCAGTACTTC. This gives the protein CASSFAGAETQYF.

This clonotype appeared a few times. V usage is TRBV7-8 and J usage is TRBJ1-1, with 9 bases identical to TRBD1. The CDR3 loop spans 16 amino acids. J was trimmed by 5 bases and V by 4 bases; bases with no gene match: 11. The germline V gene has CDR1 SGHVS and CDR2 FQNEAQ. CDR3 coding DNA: TGTGCCAGCAGCTCGGGATGGGACAGGGAGCGGACTGAAGCTTTCTTT. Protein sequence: CASSSGWDRERTEAFF.

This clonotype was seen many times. The chain's CDR3 is CAWSVKREAFF. The CDR3 DNA follows: TGTGCCTGGAGTGTGAAGAGAGAAGCTTTCTTT. The chain couples TRBV30 to TRBJ1-1; D remains unclear. The CDR3 consists of 11 residues. Germline CDR1 and CDR2: GTSNPN and SVGIG (reference sequence). Between the trimmed V and J ends, which lost 0 bases and 8 bases, there was a span of 7 bases. Drawing the rest from reference TRBV30 and TRBJ1-1, the complete variable domain is SQTIHQWPATLVQPVGSPLSLECTVEGTSNPNLYWYRQAAGRGLQLLFYSVGIGQISSEVPQNLSASRPQDRQFILSSKKLLLSDSGFYLCAWSVKREAFFGQGTRLTVV.

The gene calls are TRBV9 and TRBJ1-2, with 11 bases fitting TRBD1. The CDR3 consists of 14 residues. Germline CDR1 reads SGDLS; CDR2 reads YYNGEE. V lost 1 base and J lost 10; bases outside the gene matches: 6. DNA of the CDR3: TGTGCCAGCAGCGTAATTTCGGGACAGGGGGTCTACACCTTC. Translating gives CASSVISGQGVYTF.

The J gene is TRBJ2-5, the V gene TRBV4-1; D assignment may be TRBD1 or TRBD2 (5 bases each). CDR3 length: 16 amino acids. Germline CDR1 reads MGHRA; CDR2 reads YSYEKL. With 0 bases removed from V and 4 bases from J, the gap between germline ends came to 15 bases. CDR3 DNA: TGCGCCAGCAGCCAAGATCTAGGACCGAGGGGAGAGACCCAGTACTTC. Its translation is CASSQDLGPRGETQYF.

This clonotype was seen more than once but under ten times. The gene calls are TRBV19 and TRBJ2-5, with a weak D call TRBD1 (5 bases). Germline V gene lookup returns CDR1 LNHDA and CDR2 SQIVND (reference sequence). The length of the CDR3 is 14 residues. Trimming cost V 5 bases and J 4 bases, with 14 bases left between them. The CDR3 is CASSSGQGAETQYF. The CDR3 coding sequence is TGTGCCAGTAGTTCCGGACAAGGAGCAGAGACCCAGTACTTC.

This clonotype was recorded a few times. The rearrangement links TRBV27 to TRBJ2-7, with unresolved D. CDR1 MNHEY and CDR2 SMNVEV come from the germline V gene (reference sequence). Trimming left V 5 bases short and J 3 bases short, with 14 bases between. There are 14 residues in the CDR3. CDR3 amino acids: CASSRQPPLYEQYF. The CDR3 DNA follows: TGTGCCAGCAGTCGCCAGCCCCCCCTCTACGAGCAGTACTTC.

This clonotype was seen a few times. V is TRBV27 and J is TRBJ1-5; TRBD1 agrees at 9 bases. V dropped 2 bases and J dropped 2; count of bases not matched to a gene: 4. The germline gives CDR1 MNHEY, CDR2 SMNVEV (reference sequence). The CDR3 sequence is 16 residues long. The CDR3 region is CASSLKQGAGNQPQHF. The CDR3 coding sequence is TGTGCCAGCAGTTTAAAACAGGGGGCCGGCAATCAGCCCCAGCATTTT.